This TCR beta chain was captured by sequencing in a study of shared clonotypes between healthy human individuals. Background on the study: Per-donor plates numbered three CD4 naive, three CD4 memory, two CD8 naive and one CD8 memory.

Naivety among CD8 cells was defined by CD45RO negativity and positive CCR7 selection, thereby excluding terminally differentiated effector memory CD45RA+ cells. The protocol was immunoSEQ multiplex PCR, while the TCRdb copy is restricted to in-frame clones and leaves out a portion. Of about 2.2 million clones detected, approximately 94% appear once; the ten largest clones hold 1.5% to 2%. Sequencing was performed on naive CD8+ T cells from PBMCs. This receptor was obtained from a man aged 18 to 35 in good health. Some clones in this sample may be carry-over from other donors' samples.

The CDR3 spells CASSLPGTEGGPSTDTQYF. In DNA form, the CDR3 reads TGTGCCAGCAGTTTACCCGGGACAGAGGGTGGCCCTAGCACAGATACGCAGTATTTT. The gene calls are TRBV28 and TRBJ2-3; TRBD1 matches 7 bases. The CDR3 totals 19 residues. Germline-derived CDR1 and CDR2 are MDHEN and SYDVKM. With V trimmed by 2 bases and J by 0 bases, 14 bases remained unmatched.